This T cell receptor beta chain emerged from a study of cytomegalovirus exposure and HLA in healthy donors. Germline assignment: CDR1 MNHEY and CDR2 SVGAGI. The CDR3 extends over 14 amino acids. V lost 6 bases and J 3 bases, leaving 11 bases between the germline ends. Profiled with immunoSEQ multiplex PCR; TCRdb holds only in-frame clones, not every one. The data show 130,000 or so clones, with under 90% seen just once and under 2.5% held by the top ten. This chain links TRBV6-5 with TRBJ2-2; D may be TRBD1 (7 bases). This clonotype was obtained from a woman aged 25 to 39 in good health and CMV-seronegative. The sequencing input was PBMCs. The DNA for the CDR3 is TGTGCCAGCAGGGGGGGACAGTACACCGGGGAGCTGTTTTTT. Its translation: CASRGGQYTGELFF.